Shown below are 32 T cell receptor beta chains from a single sample sequenced in a study of T cell responses to AZD1222 COVID-19 vaccine. TCRdb's table, derived via immunoSEQ multiplex PCR, lists solely in-frame clones and lacks some. The sample contains under 200,000 clones, about 90% of which appear only once. Specimen: peripheral blood, collected on day 0 of AZD1222 vaccination. The receptor set was obtained from an adult in good health.

This chain uses TRBV18 with TRBJ2-7; D is possibly TRBD2 (5 bases). This CDR3 has 13 residues. The germline V gene encodes CDR1 KGHSH and CDR2 LQKENI. Trimming removed 3 bases from V and 3 bases from J, with 9 bases in between. CDR3 loop: CASSPPRDYEQYF. Written as DNA, the CDR3 is TGTGCCAGCTCACCTCCTCGGGACTACGAGCAGTACTTC.

The chain links TRBV5-1 to TRBJ1-1; D not certain. CDR3 size: 16 residues. With 4 bases removed from V and 2 bases from J, the gap between germline ends came to 18 bases. CDR1 is SGHRS, CDR2 YFSETQ, per germline. The CDR3 reads CASSPQDSAGNTEAFF. The CDR3 DNA reads TGCGCCAGCAGCCCTCAGGACTCTGCGGGAAACACTGAAGCTTTCTTT.

CDR3 in DNA: TGTGCCTGGGGACAATCCCATACCTACGAGCAGTACTTC. It codes for CAWGQSHTYEQYF. The chain employs TRBV30 and TRBJ2-7; D is perhaps TRBD1 (5 bases). CDR1 and CDR2 (germline): GTSNPN, SVGIG (reference sequence). With 5 bases removed from V and 2 bases from J, the gap between germline ends came to 13 bases. The CDR3 extends over 13 amino acids.

This rearrangement joins TRBV7-6 to TRBJ2-7; 11 nucleotides line up with TRBD2. CDR1 and CDR2 from the germline V gene are SGHVS and FNYEAQ. Trimming at V came to 1 base and at J to 3 bases, leaving 5 bases not matched to a gene. This CDR3 has 16 residues. CDR3 protein: CASSLGTGTSGYEQYF. CDR3 nucleotide sequence: TGTGCCAGCAGCTTAGGGACCGGGACTAGCGGCTACGAGCAGTACTTC.

The chain is built from TRBV30 and TRBJ1-2, with D possibly being TRBD1 (5 bases). This CDR3 is built from 14 residues. V was shortened by 2 bases and J by 3 bases, with 13 bases between the two germline ends. Per the germline V gene, CDR1 is GTSNPN and CDR2 is SVGIG (reference sequence). The CDR3: CAWSTGQGDYGYTF. The CDR3 DNA is TGTGCCTGGAGTACGGGGCAGGGAGACTATGGCTACACCTTC.

The chain combines TRBV20-1 with TRBJ1-4, with D unclear. Germline CDR1 reads DFQATT; CDR2 reads SNEGSKA (reference sequence). This CDR3 contains 15 residues. V was cut by 3 bases and J by 0 bases, with 11 bases left in between. In DNA form, the CDR3 reads TGCAGTGCTAGTTGGAACGTTGCAACTAATGAAAAACTGTTTTTT. It translates to CSASWNVATNEKLFF.

The V gene is TRBV27, the J gene TRBJ1-2; perhaps TRBD1 as D (6 bases). Germline V CDR1 and CDR2: MNHEY, SMNVEV (reference sequence). The CDR3 sequence is 15 residues long. V was trimmed by 5 bases and J by 4 bases, leaving 17 bases between them. CDR3 residues: CASSLSTGPGYGYTF. In nucleotides, the CDR3 is TGTGCCAGCAGTCTGTCTACAGGGCCCGGCTATGGCTACACCTTC.

The chain carries TRBV27 and TRBJ1-1; TRBD1 agrees at 8 bases. With 3 bases clipped from V and 11 bases from J, the junction kept 5 bases outside the gene matches. CDR1 is MNHEY, CDR2 SMNVEV, per germline (reference sequence). This CDR3 has 12 residues. Here the CDR3 reads CASSFGQGKAFF. In DNA, the CDR3 is TGTGCCAGCAGTTTCGGACAGGGTAAGGCTTTCTTT.

This sequence joins TRBV3-1 (or the pseudogene TRBV3-2) and TRBJ1-4; D is unresolved. The length of the CDR3 is 16 residues. Germline V gene sequence: CDR1 LGHDT, CDR2 YNNKEL (reference sequence). Deletions cut 4 bases from V and 3 bases from J, with 15 bases between. Here the CDR3 DNA reads TGTGCCAGCAGCCCGGAAGTTAAAATTTCTAATGAAAAACTGTTTTTT. Translating gives CASSPEVKISNEKLFF.

DNA of the CDR3: TGTGCCAGCAGCCAAAGTGGGGGGGCAGGAGATACGCAGTATTTT. This codes for CASSQSGGAGDTQYF. The rearrangement uses TRBV11-3 and TRBJ2-3; D is possibly TRBD2 (7 bases). With 5 bases removed from V and 5 bases from J, the gap between germline ends came to 17 bases. Germline assignment: CDR1 SGHNT and CDR2 YENEEA. The CDR3 length is 15 residues. Together with reference TRBV11-3 and TRBJ2-3, the CDR3 gives the full variable domain: EAGVVQSPRYKIIEKKQPVAFWCNPISGHNTLYWYLQNLGQGPELLIRYENEEAVDDSQLPKDRFSAERLKGVDSTLKIQPAELGDSAVYLCASSQSGGAGDTQYFGPGTRLTVL.

The chain uses TRBV4-2 and TRBJ1-1; D remains unclear. CDR3 length: 15 residues. The V end was cut by 1 base, the J end by 0 bases, with 9 bases between. Per germline, CDR1 LGHNA and CDR2 YNFKEQ. The CDR3, as DNA: TGTGCCAGCAGCCAAGTGGACGGTTTGAACACTGAAGCTTTCTTT. Translation gives CASSQVDGLNTEAFF.

In its sample, this clone was seen a few times. The V and J genes are TRBV6-4 and TRBJ1-5, with D hard to call. The CDR3 spans 14 residues. Trimming removed 0 bases from V and 2 bases from J, with 5 bases in between. Germline CDR1 MRHNA, CDR2 SNTAGT. CDR3 nucleotides: TGTGCCAGCAGTGACTCGGTGGGCAATCAGCCCCAGCATTTT. It codes for CASSDSVGNQPQHF.

This rearrangement joins TRBV6-2 or TRBV6-3 to TRBJ1-5, with a tentative D call TRBD1 (6 bases). Germline V gives CDR1 MNHEY, CDR2 SVGEGT. V was trimmed by 4 bases and J by 0 bases, leaving 16 bases between them. CDR3 size: 17 residues. The CDR3 is CASSWYGAGASNQPQHF. The CDR3 region has the DNA TGTGCCAGCAGTTGGTACGGGGCAGGGGCTAGCAATCAGCCCCAGCATTTT.

This chain joins TRBV15 and TRBJ1-4; D may be TRBD1 (6 bases). In germline, CDR1 is LNHNV, CDR2 YYDKDF (reference sequence). V was pared by 1 base and J by 7 bases, with 13 bases between. The CDR3 loop spans 15 amino acids. For the CDR3, the DNA is TGTGCCACCAGCAGAGTCGGGGGGCTCGTTGAAAAACTGTTTTTT. It translates to CATSRVGGLVEKLFF.

This clone was counted a single time. The V call is TRBV11-2, the J call TRBJ1-5; tentatively, D is TRBD1 (6 bases). This CDR3 comprises 15 residues. Per germline, CDR1 SGHAT and CDR2 FQNNGV. Trimming stripped 8 bases from V and 2 bases from J, with 16 bases between. The CDR3 DNA reads as TGTGCCAGCCCCAGGGGCGGCGAGGGCAATCAGCCCCAGCATTTT. This codes for CASPRGGEGNQPQHF.

The gene calls are TRBV29-1 and TRBJ2-7; 7 bases align to TRBD1. CDR3 length: 13 amino acids. Germline V CDR1 and CDR2: SQVTM, ANQGSEA. V was clipped by 4 bases and J by 6 bases; unmatched bases: 9. The CDR3 DNA is TGCAGCGTTGTAGGGCAGGGGGTCGCCGAGCAGTACTTC. Its translation is CSVVGQGVAEQYF.

The CDR3 spells CAQSSGDSGNTIYF. The CDR3, as DNA: TGTGCGCAATCTTCAGGGGACTCTGGAAACACCATATATTTT. V and J are TRBV30 and TRBJ1-3, with D perhaps matching TRBD1 (6 bases). The CDR3 spans 14 residues. Per germline, CDR1 GTSNPN and CDR2 SVGIG (reference sequence).

The genes are TRBV5-1 and TRBJ2-3; D remains unclear. Trimming pared 0 bases from V and 1 base from J, leaving 9 bases between. Germline V gene data show CDR1 as SGHRS and CDR2 as YFSETQ. CDR3 size: 15 residues. CDR3 protein: CASSLAFFGTDTQYF. The CDR3, as DNA: TGCGCCAGCAGCTTGGCCTTTTTCGGCACAGATACGCAGTATTTT. The full variable domain, with the rest looked up from reference TRBV5-1 and TRBJ2-3, is KAGVTQTPRYLIKTRGQQVTLSCSPISGHRSVSWYQQTPGQGLQFLFEYFSETQRNKGNFPGRFSGRQFSNSRSEMNVSTLELGDSALYLCASSLAFFGTDTQYFGPGTRLTVL.

The chain carries TRBV21-1 and TRBJ1-2; TRBD1, as called in the table, went unchecked against the DNA. TRBV21-1 is deemed a pseudogene. This CDR3 has 13 amino acids. The CDR3 loop is CATIQQGAHGYTF. CDR3 bases: TGTGCCACCATCCAACAGGGGGCGCACGGCTACACCTTC.

The gene calls are TRBV18 and TRBJ1-2; weak D call: TRBD1 (5 bases). CDR1 KGHSH and CDR2 LQKENI come from the germline V gene. V was clipped by 3 bases and J by 3 bases, with 14 bases between them. The CDR3 covers 15 residues. The CDR3 nucleotides are TGTGCCAGCTCACCGGGGCCGGGGGGAGACTATGGCTACACCTTC. It encodes CASSPGPGGDYGYTF.

The J gene is TRBJ2-2, the V gene TRBV4-3; possible D gene TRBD2, 6 bases. Looked up from germline, CDR1 is LGHNA and CDR2 is YSLEER. The V end was cut by 4 bases, the J end by 4 bases, with 13 bases between. The CDR3 covers 15 residues. The CDR3 protein is CASSLDRLVTGELFF. CDR3 nucleotides: TGCGCCAGCAGCCTCGACCGACTAGTCACCGGGGAGCTGTTTTTT.

The J gene is TRBJ1-4, the V gene TRBV6-6; D perhaps matches TRBD1 (5 bases). Germline loops: CDR1 MNHNY, CDR2 SVGAGI (reference sequence). This CDR3 is 13 amino acids long. Trimming removed 6 bases at V and 7 bases at J, with 12 bases between. CDR3 bases: TGTGCCAGCAGCTACGGGACGGGTGAAAAACTGTTTTTT. As protein: CASSYGTGEKLFF.

V usage is TRBV13 and J usage is TRBJ2-7, with D possibly TRBD1 on 5 matching bases. Trimming pared 5 bases from V and 0 bases from J, leaving 14 bases between. Germline V lookup: CDR1 PRHDT, CDR2 FYEKMQ (reference sequence). This CDR3 is 15 amino acids long. The CDR3 DNA is TGTGCCAGCAGCCCTCACCAGGGCAACTCCTACGAGCAGTACTTC. Amino acids: CASSPHQGNSYEQYF.

Regarding this clone: The same CDR3 arises from other DNA sequences in this sample as well. The chain uses TRBV30 and TRBJ1-1; no definite D call. CDR3 length: 13 residues. Germline V gene lookup returns CDR1 GTSNPN and CDR2 SVGIG (reference sequence). Trimming removed 0 bases from V and 1 base from J, with 6 bases in between. Here the CDR3 DNA reads TGTGCCTGGAGTGTCTTGGGGAACACTGAAGCTTTCTTT. Translating it yields CAWSVLGNTEAFF.

This chain uses TRBV28 with TRBJ1-6, with 7 bases identical to TRBD1. Germline V CDR1 and CDR2: MDHEN, SYDVKM. The length of the CDR3 is 16 residues. The junction had 5 bases not matched to a gene; V was cut back by 6 bases and J by 0 bases. The DNA of the CDR3 is TGTGCCAGCAGGGGGACAGTAAGCTCCTATAATTCACCCCTCCACTTT. Translating gives CASRGTVSSYNSPLHF.

Worth noting for this clone: The same CDR3 is also encoded by other DNA sequences in this sample. J is TRBJ1-5 and V is TRBV18, with 10 bases matching TRBD1. This CDR3 contains 14 residues. V shed 6 bases, J shed 5 bases, and the junction held 4 bases outside the gene matches. Germline V CDR1 and CDR2: KGHSH, LQKENI. The CDR3 protein is CASSPGTGDQPQHF. CDR3 nucleotides: TGTGCCAGCTCCCCCGGGACAGGGGATCAGCCCCAGCATTTT.

The CDR3 here is CASSFTGTSSDTQYF. DNA of the CDR3: TGCGCCAGCAGCTTTACCGGGACTAGCTCAGATACGCAGTATTTT. The chain couples TRBV5-1 to TRBJ2-3, with 9 bases lining up with TRBD2. This CDR3 contains 15 residues. From germline, CDR1 is SGHRS and CDR2 YFSETQ. V gave up 2 bases and J gave up 4 bases; unmatched junction bases: 5.

As DNA, the CDR3 is TGTGCCAGCAGCCAATTGGGACAGGGGGCCAACTCTGGGGCCAACGTCCTGACTTTC. It encodes CASSQLGQGANSGANVLTF. The J gene is TRBJ2-6, the V gene TRBV3-1 (or the pseudogene TRBV3-2), with 12 bases matching TRBD1. The CDR3 runs 19 residues. V lost 2 bases, J lost 0 bases, and 5 bases stayed unmatched. Germline V gene data show CDR1 as LGHDT and CDR2 as YNNKEL (reference sequence).

This sequence joins TRBV28 and TRBJ2-7; the match to TRBD1 covers 7 bases. V was pared by 6 bases and J by 2 bases, with 4 bases of the junction left unmatched. Per the germline V gene, CDR1 is MDHEN and CDR2 is SYDVKM. The CDR3 length is 13 residues. CDR3 coding DNA: TGTGCCAGCAGGCAGGGGGAAGCCTACGAGCAGTACTTC. Translation gives CASRQGEAYEQYF.

The gene calls are TRBV30 and TRBJ1-1, with D unresolved. CDR3 length equals 13 residues. Trimming cost V 5 bases and J 3 bases, with 13 bases left between them. From germline, CDR1 is GTSNPN and CDR2 SVGIG (reference sequence). The CDR3 nucleotides are TGTGCCTGGCAGGCAGGAGGTGACACTGAAGCTTTCTTT. This gives the protein CAWQAGGDTEAFF.

The chain joins TRBV6-5 to TRBJ2-5, with D possibly matching TRBD2 (6 bases). Germline lookup yields CDR1 MNHEY and CDR2 SVGAGI. The CDR3 contains 15 residues. V lost 6 bases and J 5 bases, leaving 19 bases between the germline ends. The CDR3 nucleotides read TGTGCCAGCAGGGGTGACGTTCGGGGAGGTGAGACCCAGTACTTC. Translation: CASRGDVRGGETQYF.

V gene TRBV28 combines with J gene TRBJ1-5; TRBD1 matches at 7 bases. J gave up 0 bases and V 2 bases, and 7 bases lay outside the gene matches. Germline V lookup: CDR1 MDHEN, CDR2 SYDVKM. This CDR3 is 17 amino acids long. For the CDR3, the DNA is TGTGCCAGCAGTTTACGGGGGGGGACAGCTAGCAATCAGCCCCAGCATTTT. Encoded protein: CASSLRGGTASNQPQHF.